This T cell receptor (beta chain) stems from a study of shared clonotypes between healthy human individuals. Study-wide context: Two women and a few men aged 18 to 49 served as donors.

Data came from immunoSEQ multiplex PCR; TCRdb stores just in-frame clones and leaves some out. Among hundreds of thousands of clones listed, roughly 98% were seen once. Naive CD8 cells, CD45RO-negative and positively selected for CCR7, excluded terminally differentiated effector memory CD45RA+ cells. Broader study findings: Sample collection involved blood only; tissue repertoires are likely different. Rarefaction revealed incomplete sorted-subset sequencing despite large depth.

In the case of this clone: Antigen: not known.

The sequence was obtained from a young man in good health. The sample consisted of naive CD8+ T cells sorted from blood.

The CDR3 protein is CASGLNTGGLYEQYF. CDR3 coding DNA: TGTGCAAGCGGGCTCAATACAGGGGGTCTCTACGAGCAGTACTTC. The V and J genes are TRBV6-5 and TRBJ2-7; 8 bases align to TRBD1. Germline CDR1 is MNHEY and CDR2 is SVGAGI. This CDR3 has 15 residues.